This T cell receptor (beta chain) was profiled in a study of radiotherapy plus CTLA-4 blockade in lung cancer. General observations from the study: Tumor-derived TCR clones expanded in blood after radiotherapy plus ipilimumab.

The CDR3 spans 16 residues. CDR1 and CDR2 (germline): LGHNA, YSLEER. The V gene lost 0 bases and the J gene lost 4 bases, with 15 bases spanning the gap. Focal radiation was given together with CTLA-4 blockade (ipilimumab) to patients with chemo-refractory metastatic non-small-cell lung cancer. Sequencing was performed with immunoSEQ multiplex PCR; in TCRdb, only in-frame clones are kept and a portion is missing. The sample lists tens of thousands of clones, roughly 88% occurring once. Regarding this clone: What it binds is not known.

The rearrangement uses TRBV4-3 and TRBJ1-2, with D unresolved. The source is a human donor with non-small cell lung cancer whose response to radiotherapy plus ipilimumab could not be evaluated. The material sequenced was peripheral blood, taken from a patient treated with radiotherapy plus ipilimumab. The CDR3 sequence: CASSQDGGEPLYGYTF. CDR3 in DNA: TGCGCCAGCAGCCAAGACGGCGGGGAGCCCCTCTATGGCTACACCTTC.